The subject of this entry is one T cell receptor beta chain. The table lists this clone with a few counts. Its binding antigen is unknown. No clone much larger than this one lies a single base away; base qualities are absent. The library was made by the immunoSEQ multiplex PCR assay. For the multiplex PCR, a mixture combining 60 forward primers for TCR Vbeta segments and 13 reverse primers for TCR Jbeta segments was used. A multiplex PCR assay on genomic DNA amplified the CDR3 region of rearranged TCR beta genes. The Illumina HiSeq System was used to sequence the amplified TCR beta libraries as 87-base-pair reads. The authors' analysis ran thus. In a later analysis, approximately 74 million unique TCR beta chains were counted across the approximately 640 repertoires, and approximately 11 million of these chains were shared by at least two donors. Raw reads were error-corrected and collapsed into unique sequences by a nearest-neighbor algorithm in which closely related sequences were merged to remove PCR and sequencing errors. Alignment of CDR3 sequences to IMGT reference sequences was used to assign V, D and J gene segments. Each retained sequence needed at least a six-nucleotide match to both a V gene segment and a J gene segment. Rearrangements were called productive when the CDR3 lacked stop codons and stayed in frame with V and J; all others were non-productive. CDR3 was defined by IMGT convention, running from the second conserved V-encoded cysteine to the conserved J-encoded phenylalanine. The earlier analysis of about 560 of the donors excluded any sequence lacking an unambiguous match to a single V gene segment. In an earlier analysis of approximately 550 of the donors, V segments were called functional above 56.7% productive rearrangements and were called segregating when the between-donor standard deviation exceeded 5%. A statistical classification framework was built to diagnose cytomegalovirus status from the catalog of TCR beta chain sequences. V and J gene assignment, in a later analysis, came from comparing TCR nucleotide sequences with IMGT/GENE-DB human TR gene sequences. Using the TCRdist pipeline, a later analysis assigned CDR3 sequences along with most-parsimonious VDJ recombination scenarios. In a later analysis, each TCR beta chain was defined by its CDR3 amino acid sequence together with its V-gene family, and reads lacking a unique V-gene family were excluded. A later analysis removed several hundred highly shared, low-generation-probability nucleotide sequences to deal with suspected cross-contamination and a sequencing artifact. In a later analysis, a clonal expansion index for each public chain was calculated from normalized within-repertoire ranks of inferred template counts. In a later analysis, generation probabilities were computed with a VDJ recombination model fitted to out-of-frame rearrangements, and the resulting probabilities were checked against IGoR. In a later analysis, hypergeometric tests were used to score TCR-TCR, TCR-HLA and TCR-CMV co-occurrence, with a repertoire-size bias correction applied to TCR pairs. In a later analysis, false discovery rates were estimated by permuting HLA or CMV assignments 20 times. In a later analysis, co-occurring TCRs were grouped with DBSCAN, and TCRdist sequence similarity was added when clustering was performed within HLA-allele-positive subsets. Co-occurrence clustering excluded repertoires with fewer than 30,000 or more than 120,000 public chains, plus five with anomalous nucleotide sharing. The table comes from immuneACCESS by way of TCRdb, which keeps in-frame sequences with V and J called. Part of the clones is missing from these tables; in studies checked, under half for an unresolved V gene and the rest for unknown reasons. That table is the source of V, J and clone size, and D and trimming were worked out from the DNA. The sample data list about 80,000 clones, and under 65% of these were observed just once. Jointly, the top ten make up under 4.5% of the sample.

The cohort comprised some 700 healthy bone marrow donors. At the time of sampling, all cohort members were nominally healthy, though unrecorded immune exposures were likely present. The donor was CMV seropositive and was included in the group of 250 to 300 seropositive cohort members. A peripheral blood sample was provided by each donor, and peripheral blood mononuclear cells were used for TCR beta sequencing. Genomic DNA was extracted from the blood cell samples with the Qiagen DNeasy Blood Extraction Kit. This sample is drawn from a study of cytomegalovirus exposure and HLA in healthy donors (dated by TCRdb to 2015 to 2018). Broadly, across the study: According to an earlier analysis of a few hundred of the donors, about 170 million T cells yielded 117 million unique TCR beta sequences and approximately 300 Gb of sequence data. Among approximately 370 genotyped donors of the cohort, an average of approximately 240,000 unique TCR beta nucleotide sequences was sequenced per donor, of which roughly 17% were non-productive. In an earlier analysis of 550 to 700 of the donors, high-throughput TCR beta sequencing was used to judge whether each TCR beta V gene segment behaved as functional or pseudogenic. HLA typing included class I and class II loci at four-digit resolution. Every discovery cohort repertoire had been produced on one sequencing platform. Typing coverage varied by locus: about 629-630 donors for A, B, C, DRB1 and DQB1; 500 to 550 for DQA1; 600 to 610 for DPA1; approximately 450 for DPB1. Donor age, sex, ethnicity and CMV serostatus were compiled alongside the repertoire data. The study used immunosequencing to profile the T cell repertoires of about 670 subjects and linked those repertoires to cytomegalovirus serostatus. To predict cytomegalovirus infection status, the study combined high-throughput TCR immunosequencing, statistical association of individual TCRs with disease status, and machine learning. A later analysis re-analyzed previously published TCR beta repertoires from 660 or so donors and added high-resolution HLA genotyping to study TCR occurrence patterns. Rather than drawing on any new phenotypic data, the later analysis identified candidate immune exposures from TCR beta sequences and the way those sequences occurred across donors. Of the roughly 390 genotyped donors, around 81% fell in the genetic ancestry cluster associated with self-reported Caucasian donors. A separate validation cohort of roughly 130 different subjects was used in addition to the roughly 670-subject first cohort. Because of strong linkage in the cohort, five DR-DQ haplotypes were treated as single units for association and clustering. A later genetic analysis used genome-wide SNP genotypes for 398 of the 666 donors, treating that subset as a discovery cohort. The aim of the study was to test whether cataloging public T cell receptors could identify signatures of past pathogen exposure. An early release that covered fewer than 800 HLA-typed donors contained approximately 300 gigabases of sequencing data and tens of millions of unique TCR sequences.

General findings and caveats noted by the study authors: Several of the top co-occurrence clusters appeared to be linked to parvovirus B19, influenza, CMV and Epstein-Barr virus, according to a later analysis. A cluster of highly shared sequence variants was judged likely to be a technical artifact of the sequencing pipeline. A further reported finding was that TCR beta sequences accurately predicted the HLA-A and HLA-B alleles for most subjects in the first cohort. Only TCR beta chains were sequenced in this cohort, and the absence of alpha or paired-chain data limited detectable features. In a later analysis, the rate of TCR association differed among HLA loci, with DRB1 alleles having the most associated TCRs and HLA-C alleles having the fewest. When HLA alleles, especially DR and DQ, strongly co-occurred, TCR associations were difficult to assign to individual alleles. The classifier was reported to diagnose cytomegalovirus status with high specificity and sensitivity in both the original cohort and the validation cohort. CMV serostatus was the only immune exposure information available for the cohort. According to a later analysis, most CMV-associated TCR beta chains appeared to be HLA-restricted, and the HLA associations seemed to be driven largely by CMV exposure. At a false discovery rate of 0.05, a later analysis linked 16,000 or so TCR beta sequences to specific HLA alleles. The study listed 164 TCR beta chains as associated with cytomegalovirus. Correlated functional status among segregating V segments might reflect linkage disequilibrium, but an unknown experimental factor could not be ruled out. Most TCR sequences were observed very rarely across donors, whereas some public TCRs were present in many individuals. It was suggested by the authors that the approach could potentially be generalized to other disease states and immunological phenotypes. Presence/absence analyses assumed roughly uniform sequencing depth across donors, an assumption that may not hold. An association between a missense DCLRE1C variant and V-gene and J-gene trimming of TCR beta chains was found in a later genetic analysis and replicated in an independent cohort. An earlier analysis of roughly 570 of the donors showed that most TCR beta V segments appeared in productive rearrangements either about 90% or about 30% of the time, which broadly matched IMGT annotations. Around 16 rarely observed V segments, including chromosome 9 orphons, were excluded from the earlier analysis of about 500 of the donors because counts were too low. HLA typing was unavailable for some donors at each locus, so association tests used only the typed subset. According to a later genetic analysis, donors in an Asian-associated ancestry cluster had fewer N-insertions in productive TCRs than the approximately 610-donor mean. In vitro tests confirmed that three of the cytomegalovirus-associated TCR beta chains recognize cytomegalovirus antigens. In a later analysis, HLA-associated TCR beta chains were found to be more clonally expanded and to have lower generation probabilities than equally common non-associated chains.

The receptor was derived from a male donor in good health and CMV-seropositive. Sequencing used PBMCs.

The base sequence is TGCGCCAGCGGAATTCCCGGGACAGGAGATGGCTACACCTTC. Translated, it reads CASGIPGTGDGYTF. Recombination linked TRBV5-1 to TRBJ1-2; 8 nucleotides in the junction match TRBD1. Trimming removed 7 bases from V and 6 bases from J; the gene matches leave 11 bases unexplained. The germline V gene encodes CDR1 SGHRS and CDR2 YFSETQ. Including the terminal cysteine and phenylalanine, the CDR3 comprises 14 residues. Only the CDR3 region is kept as DNA, spanning 42 bases read in frame from base 1. The variable domain in full, with residues beyond the CDR3 obtained from the reference TRBV5-1 and TRBJ1-2 genes, is KAGVTQTPRYLIKTRGQQVTLSCSPISGHRSVSWYQQTPGQGLQFLFEYFSETQRNKGNFPGRFSGRQFSNSRSEMNVSTLELGDSALYLCASGIPGTGDGYTFGSGTRLTVV.